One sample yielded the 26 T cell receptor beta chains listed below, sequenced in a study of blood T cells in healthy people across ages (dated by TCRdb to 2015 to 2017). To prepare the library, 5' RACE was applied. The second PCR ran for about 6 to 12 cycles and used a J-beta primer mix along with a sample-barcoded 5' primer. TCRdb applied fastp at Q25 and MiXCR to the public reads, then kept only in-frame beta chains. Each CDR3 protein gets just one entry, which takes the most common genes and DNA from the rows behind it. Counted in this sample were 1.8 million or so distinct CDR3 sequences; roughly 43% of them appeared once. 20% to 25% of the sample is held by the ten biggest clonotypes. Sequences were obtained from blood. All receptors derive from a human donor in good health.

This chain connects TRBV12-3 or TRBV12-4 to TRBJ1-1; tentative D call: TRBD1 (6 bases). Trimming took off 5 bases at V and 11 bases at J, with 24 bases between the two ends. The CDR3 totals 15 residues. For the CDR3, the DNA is TGTGCCAGCAGTCACGTTCTCACCGTTCTTCAGGGGGCTTTCTTT. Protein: CASSHVLTVLQGAFF.

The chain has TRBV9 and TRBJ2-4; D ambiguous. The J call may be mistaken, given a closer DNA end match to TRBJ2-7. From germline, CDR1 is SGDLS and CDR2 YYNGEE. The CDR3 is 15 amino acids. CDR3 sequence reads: CASSVGISRNYEQYF. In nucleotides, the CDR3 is TGTGCCAGCAGCGTAGGAATATCTCGGAACTACGAGCAGTACTTC.

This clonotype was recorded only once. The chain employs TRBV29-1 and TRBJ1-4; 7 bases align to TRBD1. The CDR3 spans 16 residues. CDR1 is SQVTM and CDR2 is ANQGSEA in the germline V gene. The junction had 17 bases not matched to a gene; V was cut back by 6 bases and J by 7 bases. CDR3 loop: CSVTPRGAGGGEKLFF. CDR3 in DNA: TGCAGCGTGACCCCTCGGGGGGCAGGGGGAGGTGAAAAACTGTTTTTT.

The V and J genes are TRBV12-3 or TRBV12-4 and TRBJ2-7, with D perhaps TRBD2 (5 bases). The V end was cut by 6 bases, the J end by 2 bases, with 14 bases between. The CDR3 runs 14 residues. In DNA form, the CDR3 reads TGTGCCAGCAGCAGAACGGGATACACCTACGAGCAGTACTTC. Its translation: CASSRTGYTYEQYF.

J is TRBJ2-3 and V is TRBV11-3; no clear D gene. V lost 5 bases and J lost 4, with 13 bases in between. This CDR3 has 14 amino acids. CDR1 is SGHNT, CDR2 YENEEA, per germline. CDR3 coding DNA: TGTGCCAGCAGCCCGCCCGGCCACGCAGATACGCAGTATTTT. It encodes CASSPPGHADTQYF.

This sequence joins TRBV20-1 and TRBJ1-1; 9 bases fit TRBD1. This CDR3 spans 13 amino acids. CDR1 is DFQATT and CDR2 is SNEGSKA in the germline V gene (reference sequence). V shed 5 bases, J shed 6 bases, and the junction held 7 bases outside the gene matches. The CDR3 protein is CSAHRGPPPEAFF. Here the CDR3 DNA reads TGCAGTGCTCACAGGGGGCCTCCCCCTGAAGCTTTCTTT.

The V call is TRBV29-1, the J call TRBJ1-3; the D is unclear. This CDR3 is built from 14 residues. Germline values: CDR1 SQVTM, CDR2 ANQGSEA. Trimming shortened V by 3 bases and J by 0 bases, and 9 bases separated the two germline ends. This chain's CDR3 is CSVEALLSGNTIYF. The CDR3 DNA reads TGCAGCGTTGAGGCCCTGCTCTCTGGAAACACCATATATTTT.

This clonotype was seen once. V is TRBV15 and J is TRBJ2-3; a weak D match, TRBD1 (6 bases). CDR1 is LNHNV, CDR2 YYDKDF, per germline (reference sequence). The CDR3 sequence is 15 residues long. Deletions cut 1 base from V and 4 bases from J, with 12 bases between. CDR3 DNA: TGTGCCACCAGCAGAGTTGGTAGGACAGCAGATACGCAGTATTTT. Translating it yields CATSRVGRTADTQYF.

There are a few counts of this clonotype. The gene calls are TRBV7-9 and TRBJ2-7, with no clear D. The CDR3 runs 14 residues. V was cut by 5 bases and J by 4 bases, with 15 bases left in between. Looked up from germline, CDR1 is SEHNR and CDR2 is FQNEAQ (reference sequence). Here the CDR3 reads CASSTILEQYEQYF. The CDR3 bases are TGTGCCAGCAGCACTATACTGGAACAATACGAGCAGTACTTC.

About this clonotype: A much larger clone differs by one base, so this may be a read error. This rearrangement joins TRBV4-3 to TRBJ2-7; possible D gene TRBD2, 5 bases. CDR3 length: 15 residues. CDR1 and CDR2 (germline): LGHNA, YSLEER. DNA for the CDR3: TGCGCCAGCAACCAAGATCGTCGGACTCCCTACGAGCAGTACTTC. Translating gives CASNQDRRTPYEQYF.

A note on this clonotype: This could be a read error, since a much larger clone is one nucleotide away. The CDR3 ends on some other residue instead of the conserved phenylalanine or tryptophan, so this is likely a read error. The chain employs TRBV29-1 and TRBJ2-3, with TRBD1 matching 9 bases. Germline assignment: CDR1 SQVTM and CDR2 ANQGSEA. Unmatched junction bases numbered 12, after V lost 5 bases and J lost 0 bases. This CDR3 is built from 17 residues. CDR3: CSVLTGGLSSSTDTQYC. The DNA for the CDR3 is TGCAGCGTTCTGACAGGGGGATTGAGTTCTAGCACAGATACGCAGTATTGT.

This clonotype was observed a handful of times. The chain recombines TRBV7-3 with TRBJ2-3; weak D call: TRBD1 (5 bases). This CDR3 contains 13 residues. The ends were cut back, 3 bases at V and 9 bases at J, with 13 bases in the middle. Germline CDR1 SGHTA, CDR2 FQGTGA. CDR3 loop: CASSLGQMGTQYF. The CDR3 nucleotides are TGTGCCAGCAGCTTGGGGCAAATGGGAACGCAGTATTTT. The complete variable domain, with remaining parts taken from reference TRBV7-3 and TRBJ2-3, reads GAGVSQTPSNKVTEKGKYVELRCDPISGHTALYWYRQSLGQGPEFLIYFQGTGAADDSGLPNDRFFAVRPEGSVSTLKIQRTERGDSAVYLCASSLGQMGTQYFGPGTRLTVL.

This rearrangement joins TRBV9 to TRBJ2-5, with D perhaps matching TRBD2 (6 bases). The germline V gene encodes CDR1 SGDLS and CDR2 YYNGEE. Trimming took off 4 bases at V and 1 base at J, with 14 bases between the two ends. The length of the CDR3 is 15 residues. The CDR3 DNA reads TGTGCCAGCAGCTCTTATGGCGGGACCCAAGAGACCCAGTACTTC. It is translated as CASSSYGGTQETQYF.

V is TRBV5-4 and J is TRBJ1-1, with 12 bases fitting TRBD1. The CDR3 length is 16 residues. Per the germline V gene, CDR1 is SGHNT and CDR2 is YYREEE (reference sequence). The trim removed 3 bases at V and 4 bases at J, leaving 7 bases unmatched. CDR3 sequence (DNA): TGTGCCAGCAGCTCCGGGACAGGGGGCCCTAGCACTGAAGCTTTCTTT. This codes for CASSSGTGGPSTEAFF.

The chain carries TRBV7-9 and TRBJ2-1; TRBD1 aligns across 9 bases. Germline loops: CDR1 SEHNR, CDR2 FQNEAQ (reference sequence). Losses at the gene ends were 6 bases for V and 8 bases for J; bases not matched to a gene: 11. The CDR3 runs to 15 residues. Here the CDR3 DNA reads TGTGCCAGCAGACACCGAACAGGGGGCTGGTATGAGCAGTTCTTC. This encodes CASRHRTGGWYEQFF.

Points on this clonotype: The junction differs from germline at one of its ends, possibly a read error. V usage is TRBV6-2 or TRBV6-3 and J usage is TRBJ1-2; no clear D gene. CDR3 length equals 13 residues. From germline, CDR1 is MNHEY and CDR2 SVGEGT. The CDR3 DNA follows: TGTGCCAACAGTCCCGGACCGCTCTATGGCTACACCTTC. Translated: CANSPGPLYGYTF.

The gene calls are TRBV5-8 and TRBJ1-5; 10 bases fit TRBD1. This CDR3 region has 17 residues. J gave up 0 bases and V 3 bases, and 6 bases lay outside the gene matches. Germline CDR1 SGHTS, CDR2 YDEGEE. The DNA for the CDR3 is TGTGCCAGCAGCTCCTGGACAGGGGGAAATAGCAATCAGCCCCAGCATTTT. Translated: CASSSWTGGNSNQPQHF. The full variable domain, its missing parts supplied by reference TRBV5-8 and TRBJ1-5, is EAGVTQSPTHLIKTRGQQATLRCSPISGHTSVYWYQQALGLGLQFLLWYDEGEERNRGNFPPRFSGRQFPNYSSELNVNALELEDSALYLCASSSWTGGNSNQPQHFGDGTRLSIL.

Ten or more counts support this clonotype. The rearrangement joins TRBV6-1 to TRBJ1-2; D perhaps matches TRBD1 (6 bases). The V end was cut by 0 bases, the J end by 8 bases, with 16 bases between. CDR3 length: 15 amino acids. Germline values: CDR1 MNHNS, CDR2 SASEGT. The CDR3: CASSEAWGASSGYTF. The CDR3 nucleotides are TGTGCCAGCAGTGAAGCTTGGGGGGCTAGTAGCGGCTACACCTTC.

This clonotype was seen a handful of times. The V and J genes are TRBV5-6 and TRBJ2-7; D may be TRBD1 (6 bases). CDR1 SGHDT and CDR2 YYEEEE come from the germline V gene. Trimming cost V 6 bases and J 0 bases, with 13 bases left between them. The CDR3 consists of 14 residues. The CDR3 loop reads CASTFDRFSYEQYF. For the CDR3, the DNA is TGTGCCAGCACCTTTGACAGGTTCTCCTACGAGCAGTACTTC.

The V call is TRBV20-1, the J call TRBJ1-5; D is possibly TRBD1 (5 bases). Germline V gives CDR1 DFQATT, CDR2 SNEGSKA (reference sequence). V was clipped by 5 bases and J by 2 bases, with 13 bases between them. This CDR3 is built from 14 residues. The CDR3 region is CSAGWDGRNQPQHF. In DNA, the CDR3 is TGCAGTGCTGGATGGGACGGACGCAATCAGCCCCAGCATTTT.

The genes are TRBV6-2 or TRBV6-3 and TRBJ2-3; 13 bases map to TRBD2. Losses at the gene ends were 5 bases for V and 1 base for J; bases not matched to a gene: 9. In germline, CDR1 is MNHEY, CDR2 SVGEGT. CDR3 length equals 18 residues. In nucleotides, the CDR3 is TGTGCCAGCAGTATAGGGACTAGCGGGGTAGCAGGCACAGATACGCAGTATTTT. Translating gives CASSIGTSGVAGTDTQYF.

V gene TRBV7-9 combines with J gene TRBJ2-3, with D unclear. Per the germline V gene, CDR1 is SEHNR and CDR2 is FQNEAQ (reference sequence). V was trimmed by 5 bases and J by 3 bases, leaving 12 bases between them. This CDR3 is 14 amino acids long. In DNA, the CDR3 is TGTGCCAGCAGCCTCTCCTCCGTGACAGATACGCAGTATTTT. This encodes CASSLSSVTDTQYF.

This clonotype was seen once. The CDR3 DNA reads as TGCGCCAGCAGTCTTGGAAAGGAGATTTCCTATGGCTACACCTTC. Amino acid sequence: CASSLGKEISYGYTF. This rearrangement joins TRBV4-1 to TRBJ1-2, with D hard to call. With 6 bases removed from V and 4 bases from J, the gap between germline ends came to 18 bases. The CDR3 is made up of 15 amino acids. The germline V gene has CDR1 MGHRA and CDR2 YSYEKL.

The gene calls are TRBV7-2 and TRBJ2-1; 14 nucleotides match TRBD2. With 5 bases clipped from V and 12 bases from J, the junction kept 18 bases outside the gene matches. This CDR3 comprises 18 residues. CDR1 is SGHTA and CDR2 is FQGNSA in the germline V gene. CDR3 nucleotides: TGTGCCAGCAGCCCTAGAAGGACTAGCGGGGGGCGCACAGATACGCAGTTCTTC. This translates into CASSPRRTSGGRTDTQFF.

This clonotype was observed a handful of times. The CDR3 loop is CASSPGGGGEKLFF. CDR3 sequence (DNA): TGTGCCAGCAGCCCCGGGGGGGGAGGTGAAAAACTGTTTTTT. The chain couples TRBV28 to TRBJ1-4; tentative D call: TRBD1 (5 bases). Germline lookup yields CDR1 MDHEN and CDR2 SYDVKM. This CDR3 is 14 amino acids long. V dropped 6 bases and J dropped 7 bases, with 15 bases sitting between them.

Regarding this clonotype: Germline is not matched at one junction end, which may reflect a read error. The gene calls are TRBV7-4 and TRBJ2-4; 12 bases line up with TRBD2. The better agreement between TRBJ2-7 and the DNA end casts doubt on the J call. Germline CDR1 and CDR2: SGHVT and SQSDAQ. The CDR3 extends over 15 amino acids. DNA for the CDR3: TGTGCCTGCAGCTTAGGACTAGCGGGGATTAGCGAGCAGTACTTC. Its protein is CACSLGLAGISEQYF.